Shown below are 12 T cell receptor beta chains from a single sample sequenced in a study of T cell repertoires in cytomegalovirus infection. Their cognate antigens are unknown. TCRdb recomputed calls from the reads with MiXCR, one row per CDR3 protein. The sample lists 830,000 or so distinct CDR3 sequences; approximately 30% were seen once. This sample comprised cultured CD8+ T cells from PBMCs, obtained from culture after CMV antigen stimulation. Receptors were obtained from a human donor in good health (CMV status not recorded). Some clones in this sample may be carry-over from other donors' samples.

The chain joins TRBV7-6 to TRBJ2-5; D ambiguous. Germline loops: CDR1 SGHVS, CDR2 FNYEAQ. The CDR3 length is 14 residues. V was clipped by 1 base and J by 5 bases, with 11 bases between them. In DNA, the CDR3 is TGTGCCAGCAGCTTAGGGTCCGCGTTGGAGACCCAGTACTTC. Its translation is CASSLGSALETQYF.

This clonotype showed up just a few times. This chain joins TRBV6-1 and TRBJ2-1; a possible D gene is TRBD1 (5 bases). V was trimmed by 3 bases and J by 0 bases, leaving 15 bases between them. Germline V CDR1 and CDR2: MNHNS, SASEGT. The CDR3 is 17 amino acids. CDR3 in amino acids: CASSDLTGLHSYNEQFF. The CDR3 coding sequence is TGTGCCAGCAGTGATCTTACAGGCCTGCACTCCTACAATGAGCAGTTCTTC.

The J gene is TRBJ1-2, the V gene TRBV5-1; D is perhaps TRBD1 (6 bases). Germline V lookup: CDR1 SGHRS, CDR2 YFSETQ. The CDR3 has 16 amino acids. V was cut by 0 bases and J by 2 bases, with 14 bases left in between. The CDR3 sequence is CASSLDLDRLNYGYTF. In nucleotides, the CDR3 is TGCGCCAGCAGCTTGGACTTGGACAGATTGAACTATGGCTACACCTTC.

The J gene is TRBJ2-5, the V gene TRBV28, with D perhaps TRBD2 (6 bases). This CDR3 is 14 amino acids long. Germline V gene data show CDR1 as MDHEN and CDR2 as SYDVKM. Trimming pared 8 bases from V and 1 base from J, leaving 14 bases between. Here the CDR3 DNA reads TGTGCCAGCTCTGGAGGGATACCCCAAGAGACCCAGTACTTC. It encodes CASSGGIPQETQYF.

V gene TRBV19 combines with J gene TRBJ1-5; no firm D call. Trimming pared 2 bases from V and 9 bases from J, leaving 14 bases between. Germline values: CDR1 LNHDA, CDR2 SQIVND (reference sequence). The CDR3 covers 14 residues. The CDR3 loop reads CASSIIGRPSPQHF. The CDR3 DNA is TGTGCCAGTAGTATAATAGGGCGACCATCGCCCCAGCATTTT.

The chain links TRBV2 to TRBJ1-2; the D is unclear. The CDR3 runs 14 residues. The germline V gene has CDR1 SNHLY and CDR2 FYNNEI. Here the CDR3 DNA reads TGTACCACCCCCGGCCTCGTCTCGCGCTATGGCTACACCTTC. Protein product: CTTPGLVSRYGYTF.

The chain links TRBV6-5 to TRBJ2-3, with TRBD1 identical over 7 bases. The ends lost 7 bases at V and 2 bases at J; junction bases unmatched: 15. The germline V gene encodes CDR1 MNHEY and CDR2 SVGAGI. The CDR3 totals 17 residues. CDR3 residues: CASTKNRGIEFTDTQYF. DNA for the CDR3: TGTGCCAGCACCAAAAACAGGGGCATTGAATTCACAGATACGCAGTATTTT.

V is TRBV5-5 and J is TRBJ1-5; 8 bases match TRBD1. V was pared by 0 bases and J by 1 base, with 6 bases of the junction left unmatched. Germline-derived CDR1 and CDR2 are SGHKS and YYEKEE (reference sequence). This CDR3 spans 17 amino acids. Here the CDR3 DNA reads TGTGCCAGCAGCTTGGAATCAGGGGGCTTAAGCAATCAGCCCCAGCATTTT. This sequence encodes CASSLESGGLSNQPQHF. Combining the CDR3 with reference TRBV5-5 and TRBJ1-5 gives the whole variable domain DAGVTQSPTHLIKTRGQQVTLRCSPISGHKSVSWYQQVLGQGPQFIFQYYEKEERGRGNFPDRFSARQFPNYSSELNVNALLLGDSALYLCASSLESGGLSNQPQHFGDGTRLSIL.

The table lists this clonotype with a few counts. The V gene is TRBV11-3, the J gene TRBJ2-2, with 8 bases lining up with TRBD2. Germline V CDR1 and CDR2: SGHNT, YENEEA. The CDR3 extends over 17 amino acids. The J segment lost 6 bases and the V segment lost 6 bases, leaving 15 bases of the junction unmatched. CDR3 sequence (DNA): TGTGCCAGCAGGAGAGCGGGGGTTGAGGGTAAACCCGGGGAGCTGTTTTTT. This encodes CASRRAGVEGKPGELFF.

The chain joins TRBV7-6 to TRBJ1-6, with D possibly being TRBD1 (6 bases). Between the trimmed V and J ends, which lost 1 base and 10 bases, there was a span of 17 bases. The germline V gene encodes CDR1 SGHVS and CDR2 FNYEAQ. CDR3 length: 16 amino acids. CDR3: CASSLEPRGARSPLHF. The DNA of the CDR3 is TGTGCCAGCAGCTTAGAGCCTCGGGGGGCTCGGTCACCCCTCCACTTT.

This clonotype has more than one count but fewer than ten. The chain joins TRBV20-1 to TRBJ2-7; tentative D call: TRBD1 (6 bases). The V end was cut by 0 bases, the J end by 2 bases, with 17 bases between. The V gene's germline CDR1 is DFQATT and CDR2 SNEGSKA (reference sequence). The CDR3 has 16 amino acids. The CDR3 here is CSARDWEQGSPYEQYF. The CDR3, as DNA: TGCAGTGCTAGAGATTGGGAACAGGGTTCCCCCTACGAGCAGTACTTC.

This clonotype was seen once. The chain has TRBV19 and TRBJ1-1; TRBD1 is a possible D gene (6 bases). This CDR3 region has 15 residues. CDR1 and CDR2 from the germline V gene are LNHDA and SQIVND (reference sequence). Trimming cost V 5 bases and J 1 base, with 14 bases left between them. The CDR3 nucleotides read TGTGCCAGTAGTTACACAGGGAACCCGAACACTGAAGCTTTCTTT. It yields the protein CASSYTGNPNTEAFF.